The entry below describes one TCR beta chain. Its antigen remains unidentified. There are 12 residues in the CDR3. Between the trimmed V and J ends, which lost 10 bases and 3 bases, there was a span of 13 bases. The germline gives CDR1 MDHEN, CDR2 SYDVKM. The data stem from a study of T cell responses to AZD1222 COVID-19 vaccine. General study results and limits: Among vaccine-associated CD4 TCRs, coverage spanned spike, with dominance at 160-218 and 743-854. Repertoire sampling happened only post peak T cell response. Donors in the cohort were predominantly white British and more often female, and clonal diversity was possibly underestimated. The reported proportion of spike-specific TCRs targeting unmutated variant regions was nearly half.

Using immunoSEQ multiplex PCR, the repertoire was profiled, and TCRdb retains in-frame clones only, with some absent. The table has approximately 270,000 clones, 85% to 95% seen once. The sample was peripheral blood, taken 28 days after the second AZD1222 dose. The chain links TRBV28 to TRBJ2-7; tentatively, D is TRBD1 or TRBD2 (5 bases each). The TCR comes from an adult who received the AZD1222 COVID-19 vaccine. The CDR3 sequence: CATGRQFYEQYF. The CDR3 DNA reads TGTGCCACGGGACGGCAGTTCTACGAGCAGTACTTC.